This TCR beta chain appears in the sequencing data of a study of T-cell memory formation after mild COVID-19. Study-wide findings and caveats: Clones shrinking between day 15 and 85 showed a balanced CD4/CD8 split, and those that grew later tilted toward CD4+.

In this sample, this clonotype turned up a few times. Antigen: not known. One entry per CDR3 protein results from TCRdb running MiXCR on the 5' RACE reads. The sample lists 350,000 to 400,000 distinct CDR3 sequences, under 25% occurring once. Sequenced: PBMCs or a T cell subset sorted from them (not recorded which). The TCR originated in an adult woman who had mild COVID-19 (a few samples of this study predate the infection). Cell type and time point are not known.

CDR3 coding DNA: TGTGCCACCAGCAGAGATCTGACAGATACGCAGTATTTT. Encoded protein: CATSRDLTDTQYF. The rearrangement links TRBV15 to TRBJ2-3; D gene uncertain. Germline CDR1 and CDR2: LNHNV and YYDKDF (reference sequence). V lost 0 bases to trimming and J lost 3 bases, with 4 bases between them. The length of the CDR3 is 13 residues.